Reported below is one T cell receptor (beta chain). Its antigen is not identified. V gave up 1 base and J gave up 2 bases; unmatched junction bases: 11. Germline CDR1 SGHAT, CDR2 FQNNGV. CDR3 size: 19 residues. This specimen belongs to a study of OX40 agonist ivuxolimab in advanced cancers. Study-wide background: With ivuxolimab, an agonistic anti-OX40 (CD134) antibody, patients were treated. Study results and caveats: The expanded peripheral T cells' antigen specificity was not determined.

TCRdb's copy holds only in-frame clones and misses some; the assay was immunoSEQ multiplex PCR. This sample has approximately 35,000 clones, with around 92% found just once. Peripheral blood came from all dose cohorts at three timepoints. Sample: CD4+ or CD8+ T cells sorted from blood, taken in a trial of the OX40 agonist ivuxolimab. The receptor's source is an adult with an advanced solid tumor such as melanoma, head and neck, liver or kidney cancer. The rearrangement links TRBV11-2 to TRBJ2-1; TRBD2 aligns across 10 bases. The chain's CDR3 is CASSLGEREGPRTYNEQFF. The CDR3 DNA sequence: TGTGCCAGCAGCTTAGGGGAGCGGGAGGGCCCCAGAACCTACAATGAGCAGTTCTTC.